These 15 T cell receptor beta chains share one sample of origin, sequenced in a study of response to subunit inactivated influenza vaccine. Each CDR3 protein gets one entry after TCRdb re-called the RT-PCR reads with MiXCR. The data show 540,000 or so distinct CDR3 sequences, 10% to 15% seen once. Material: PBMCs from blood, obtained more than 35 days after vaccination. These receptors were obtained from a man in his fifties who received an inactivated influenza vaccine.

The chain links TRBV9 to TRBJ2-5; the match to TRBD1 covers 8 bases. The J segment lost 4 bases and the V segment lost 0 bases, leaving 5 bases of the junction unmatched. In germline, CDR1 is SGDLS, CDR2 YYNGEE. This CDR3 is built from 15 residues. This CDR3 is CASSVEGQGAETQYF. The DNA of the CDR3 is TGTGCCAGCAGCGTAGAGGGGCAGGGGGCAGAGACCCAGTACTTC.

This clonotype was picked up one time. J is TRBJ2-1 and V is TRBV3-1; D remains ambiguous. V lost 0 bases, J lost 7 bases, and 10 bases lay in between. Germline assignment: CDR1 LGHDT and CDR2 YNNKEL (reference sequence). CDR3 length: 14 amino acids. CDR3 sequence reads: CASSQDLGSNEQFF. The CDR3 DNA reads TGTGCCAGCAGCCAAGACTTGGGGTCAAATGAGCAGTTCTTC.

This clonotype was picked up one time. The genes are TRBV6-2 or TRBV6-3 and TRBJ2-1; D is ambiguous. The CDR3 consists of 12 residues. CDR1 and CDR2 from the germline V gene are MNHEY and SVGEGT. Deletions cut 2 bases from V and 7 bases from J, with 6 bases between. The CDR3 loop is CASSYGTNEQFF. The CDR3 bases are TGTGCCAGCAGTTACGGAACTAATGAGCAGTTCTTC.

This sequence joins TRBV6-5 and TRBJ2-2, with TRBD2 matching over 7 bases. Germline trimming cut 1 base from V and 8 bases from J; bases unmatched to any gene: 7. Germline V gene sequence: CDR1 MNHEY, CDR2 SVGAGI. This CDR3 has 15 amino acids. CDR3 nucleotides: TGTGCCAGCAGTTACTTCTGGCAGCGGGAAGGGGAGCTGTTTTTT. Translation gives CASSYFWQREGELFF.

This clonotype was observed many times. This chain connects TRBV12-3 or TRBV12-4 to TRBJ2-3; D could derive from TRBD1 or TRBD2 (6 bases each). There are 14 residues in the CDR3. Trimming removed 3 bases from V and 4 bases from J, with 11 bases in between. CDR3: CASSFGGRADTQYF. CDR3 nucleotide sequence: TGTGCCAGCAGTTTCGGGGGCCGAGCAGATACGCAGTATTTT.

This chain links TRBV12-3 or TRBV12-4 with TRBJ2-5; 9 positions agree with TRBD1. The ends lost 6 bases at V and 1 base at J; junction bases unmatched: 3. This CDR3 comprises 14 residues. CDR3 coding DNA: TGTGCCAGCAGACAGACAGGGGGCCAAGAGACCCAGTACTTC. Protein sequence: CASRQTGGQETQYF.

The V call is TRBV18, the J call TRBJ2-5; D is ambiguous. V lost 6 bases and J lost 5, with 10 bases in between. Germline V gene lookup returns CDR1 KGHSH and CDR2 LQKENI. The CDR3 runs to 12 residues. The CDR3 region is CASSQDAETQYF. The CDR3 DNA is TGTGCCAGCTCTCAGGACGCGGAGACCCAGTACTTC.

This clonotype was detected a few times. The CDR3 spells CASRAVTGITGELFF. The CDR3 bases are TGTGCCAGCAGGGCGGTAACCGGCATTACCGGGGAGCTGTTTTTT. The chain has TRBV12-3 or TRBV12-4 and TRBJ2-2, with D unresolved. The CDR3 covers 15 residues. The V and J ends lost 6 bases and 5 bases respectively, with 16 bases between them.

This clonotype has just a few counts. The chain links TRBV7-9 to TRBJ2-2, with 7 positions matching TRBD1. This CDR3 has 15 residues. V lost 7 bases to trimming and J lost 4 bases; unmatched junction nucleotides: 9. Germline CDR1 and CDR2: SEHNR and FQNEAQ (reference sequence). Written as DNA, the CDR3 is TGTGCCAGCACACCGGGACAGACTTTCACCGGGGAGCTGTTTTTT. Amino acid sequence: CASTPGQTFTGELFF.

There are a few counts of this clonotype. The chain joins TRBV5-1 to TRBJ1-2, with D unresolved. V dropped 4 bases and J dropped 5 bases, with 18 bases sitting between them. Germline CDR1 SGHRS, CDR2 YFSETQ. The CDR3 totals 15 residues. Here the CDR3 reads CASSSNGVVGYGYTF. CDR3 DNA sequence: TGCGCCAGCAGCAGCAACGGGGTCGTTGGGTATGGCTACACCTTC.

The chain uses TRBV20-1 and TRBJ2-1; possibly TRBD1 for D (6 bases). V was clipped by 6 bases and J by 6 bases, with 18 bases between them. CDR3 length equals 14 residues. Germline CDR1 is DFQATT and CDR2 is SNEGSKA (reference sequence). This chain's CDR3 is CSATTGLLRNEQFF. CDR3 bases: TGCAGTGCGACCACAGGGTTACTACGCAATGAGCAGTTCTTC.

The chain carries TRBV4-1 and TRBJ2-7; D possibly corresponds to TRBD2 (5 bases). This CDR3 has 13 residues. CDR1 MGHRA and CDR2 YSYEKL come from the germline V gene. Between the trimmed V and J ends, which lost 0 bases and 2 bases, there was a span of 5 bases. The CDR3 spells CASSQELAYEQYF. CDR3 bases: TGCGCCAGCAGCCAAGAACTAGCCTACGAGCAGTACTTC.

In this sample, this clonotype turned up a few times. This chain uses TRBV11-2 with TRBJ2-5; 7 positions agree with TRBD2. V dropped 0 bases and J dropped 5; count of bases not matched to a gene: 15. Per germline, CDR1 SGHAT and CDR2 FQNNGV. This CDR3 spans 18 amino acids. The CDR3 protein is CASSLELRRGIRRETQYF. DNA of the CDR3: TGTGCCAGCAGCTTAGAATTGCGGCGGGGGATAAGGCGGGAGACCCAGTACTTC.

This clonotype appeared a few times. The rearrangement links TRBV7-2 to TRBJ2-1, with D possibly TRBD2 on 6 matching bases. The CDR3 extends over 15 amino acids. The germline gives CDR1 SGHTA, CDR2 FQGNSA. V gave up 6 bases and J gave up 5 bases, with 17 bases separating them. This CDR3 is CASRRLGLKNNEQFF. CDR3 DNA sequence: TGTGCCAGCAGACGGCTGGGACTTAAAAACAATGAGCAGTTCTTC.

This clonotype was counted a few times. CDR3 residues: CASSVLQGSTYEQYF. The DNA of the CDR3 is TGTGCCAGCAGCGTCTTACAGGGGAGCACCTACGAGCAGTACTTC. The V gene is TRBV9, the J gene TRBJ2-7; 7 nucleotides line up with TRBD1. The germline V gene has CDR1 SGDLS and CDR2 YYNGEE. The CDR3 sequence is 15 residues long. The V and J ends lost 2 bases and 2 bases, in that order; junction bases with no gene match: 7.